These 9 T cell receptor beta chains share one sample of origin, sequenced in a study of T cells in Graves' hyperthyroidism and ophthalmopathy. It was RNA transcripts that yielded the amplified TCR beta CDR3 regions. A first-round RT-PCR of the TCR CDR3 used the HTBI primer set. MiXCR was run by TCRdb on the multiplex PCR reads, yielding one entry per CDR3 protein. The sample has 530,000 or so distinct CDR3 sequences, around 22% seen once; the top ten hold roughly 12%. Source material: blood. Source of these receptors: a woman aged 25 to 39 with Graves' ophthalmopathy.

V usage is TRBV5-1 and J usage is TRBJ2-5, with 9 bases identical to TRBD1. Per the germline V gene, CDR1 is SGHRS and CDR2 is YFSETQ. V lost 1 base to trimming and J lost 4 bases; unmatched junction nucleotides: 8. The CDR3 length is 16 residues. CDR3 nucleotides: TGCGCCAGCAGCTTGCTGGGGACAGGGCTGCGAGAGACCCAGTACTTC. This translates into CASSLLGTGLRETQYF.

This clonotype was observed a few times. The genes are TRBV30 and TRBJ2-2; D uncertain. The ends were cut back, 5 bases at V and 1 base at J, with 8 bases in the middle. CDR1 is GTSNPN, CDR2 SVGIG, per germline (reference sequence). The CDR3 has 13 amino acids. The CDR3 reads CAWAGRNTGELFF. CDR3 DNA sequence: TGTGCCTGGGCAGGACGGAACACCGGGGAGCTGTTTTTT.

This clonotype turned up a few times. The genes are TRBV7-2 and TRBJ1-3; 7 nucleotides match TRBD1. With 5 bases clipped from V and 2 bases from J, the junction kept 6 bases outside the gene matches. Germline CDR1 SGHTA, CDR2 FQGNSA. This CDR3 comprises 15 residues. The CDR3 is CASSLRDSPGNTIYF. The CDR3 coding sequence is TGTGCCAGCAGCCTTAGGGACAGCCCTGGAAACACCATATATTTT.

The rearrangement uses TRBV7-2 and TRBJ2-7; 12 positions match TRBD1. Germline CDR1 SGHTA, CDR2 FQGNSA. The CDR3 has 15 amino acids. V was pared by 5 bases and J by 5 bases, with 7 bases of the junction left unmatched. The DNA for the CDR3 is TGTGCCAGCAGCCTAGGTGGGACAGGGGGCGACGAGCAGTACTTC. It codes for CASSLGGTGGDEQYF.

Many counts were recorded for this clonotype. Compared with germline, one end of the junction differs, possibly owing to a read error. The chain uses TRBV10-3 and TRBJ1-2; possibly TRBD1 for D (5 bases). Germline CDR1 and CDR2: ENHRY and SYGVKD. The CDR3 is 14 amino acids. CDR3 bases: TGTGCCATCAGCGAGTACGGGGGTGCGGGAGGCTACACCTTC. It codes for CAISEYGGAGGYTF.

This clonotype was observed at least ten times. The chain is built from TRBV5-1 and TRBJ2-2; 8 bases agree with TRBD2. Looked up from germline, CDR1 is SGHRS and CDR2 is YFSETQ. This CDR3 comprises 16 residues. The junction had 6 bases not matched to a gene; V was cut back by 1 base and J by 4 bases. The CDR3 bases are TGCGCCAGCAGCTTGCGAGCGGGGGTTACCACCGGGGAGCTGTTTTTT. This translates into CASSLRAGVTTGELFF. Together with reference TRBV5-1 and TRBJ2-2, the CDR3 gives the full variable domain: KAGVTQTPRYLIKTRGQQVTLSCSPISGHRSVSWYQQTPGQGLQFLFEYFSETQRNKGNFPGRFSGRQFSNSRSEMNVSTLELGDSALYLCASSLRAGVTTGELFFGEGSRLTVL.

This clonotype was counted many times. CDR3 in DNA: TGTGCCAGCAGGGGAGACAGGCAGAACACTGAAGCTTTCTTT. It encodes CASRGDRQNTEAFF. This chain links TRBV7-2 with TRBJ1-1; a possible D gene is TRBD1 (6 bases). The CDR3 is 14 amino acids. CDR1 SGHTA and CDR2 FQGNSA come from the germline V gene. V dropped 6 bases and J dropped 1 base, with 12 bases sitting between them. Complete variable domain (other parts from reference TRBV7-2 and TRBJ1-1): GAGVSQSPSNKVTEKGKDVELRCDPISGHTALYWYRQSLGQGLEFLIYFQGNSAPDKSGLPSDRFSAERTGGSVSTLTIQRTQQEDSAVYLCASRGDRQNTEAFFGQGTRLTVV.

This clonotype has a count of ten or more. The chain uses TRBV5-1 and TRBJ1-1, with 8 bases matching TRBD1. The CDR3 loop spans 14 amino acids. Germline values: CDR1 SGHRS, CDR2 YFSETQ. Germline trimming cut 4 bases from V and 4 bases from J; bases unmatched to any gene: 6. The CDR3, as DNA: TGCGCCAGCAGCGCGAACAGGGGGAGCACTGAAGCTTTCTTT. Translated, it gives CASSANRGSTEAFF. Full variable domain (rest looked up from reference TRBV5-1 and TRBJ1-1): KAGVTQTPRYLIKTRGQQVTLSCSPISGHRSVSWYQQTPGQGLQFLFEYFSETQRNKGNFPGRFSGRQFSNSRSEMNVSTLELGDSALYLCASSANRGSTEAFFGQGTRLTVV.

This chain links TRBV2 with TRBJ2-5, with D hard to call. This CDR3 comprises 14 residues. With 2 bases removed from V and 3 bases from J, the gap between germline ends came to 10 bases. Germline CDR1 and CDR2: SNHLY and FYNNEI. CDR3 region: CASSENGFEETQYF. CDR3 bases: TGTGCCAGCAGTGAAAACGGGTTTGAAGAGACCCAGTACTTC.